The rows below give T cell receptor beta chains drawn from one sample of a study of CD8 T cells in Susac syndrome. From the immunoSEQ multiplex PCR reads, TCRdb called clonotypes with MiXCR, one entry per CDR3 protein. The sample carries about 120,000 distinct CDR3 sequences, 80% to 95% recorded once. Material: CD8+ T cells from PBMCs. All receptors come from a human donor in good health. CDR3s include the opening cysteine and the closing phenylalanine or tryptophan. A D gene is named only where the DNA matches it firmly. Size values are once, few and many counts, or a class for expanded clones, and some rows have none.

TRBJ1-5,.,.,15,TRBV27,TGTGCCAGCAGTAAACAGGGTTTAGGCAATCAGCCCCAGCATTTT,CASSKQGLGNQPQHF
TRBJ2-2,.,.,14,TRBV12-3/TRBV12-4,TGTGCCAGCAGCCAGACTCGAGGAACCGGGGAGCTGTTTTTT,CASSQTRGTGELFF
TRBJ1-2,.,.,12,TRBV28,TGTGCCAGCAGTTTACAGGGGTATGGCTACACCTTC,CASSLQGYGYTF
TRBJ1-2,.,.,13,TRBV29-1,TGCAGCGTTGTTGTAGGGAACCTCTATGGCTACACCTTC,CSVVVGNLYGYTF
TRBJ2-3,.,.,14,TRBV20-1,TGCAGTGCTAGTATGCAGGGGTACACAGATACGCAGTATTTT,CSASMQGYTDTQYF
TRBJ1-1,TRBD1,.,14,TRBV6-2/TRBV6-3,TGTGCCAGCAGTTACCCCCCAGGGGGCACTGAAGCTTTCTTT,CASSYPPGGTEAFF
TRBJ2-7,.,few,12,TRBV5-4,TGTGCCAGCAGCTTGGACGGATACGAGCAGTACTTC,CASSLDGYEQYF
TRBJ2-5,.,.,16,TRBV20-1,TGCAGTGCTAGTGGGTCGGGCAGGACCCTGTCTGAGACCCAGTACTTC,CSASGSGRTLSETQYF
TRBJ2-1,.,.,13,TRBV20-1,TGCAGTGCCCCGGGGCTGGCCTACAATGAGCAGTTCTTC,CSAPGLAYNEQFF
TRBJ2-1,.,.,16,TRBV4-3,TGCGCCAGCAGCCAAGAGGGCAGGGCCTCCTACAATGAGCAGTTCTTC,CASSQEGRASYNEQFF
TRBJ2-1,TRBD2,once,17,TRBV3-1,TGTGCCAGCAGCGAGAGGGCCCACGGGACTAGCTCCGATGAGCAGTTCTTC,CASSERAHGTSSDEQFF
TRBJ2-1,TRBD2,.,15,TRBV20-1,TGCAGTGCTCACGATCGGGCGGGGGATTACAATGAGCAGTTCTTC,CSAHDRAGDYNEQFF
TRBJ2-3,TRBD1,once,15,TRBV6-1,TGTGCCAGCAGGGGGACAGGGGGCACAGCAGATACGCAGTATTTT,CASRGTGGTADTQYF
TRBJ2-1,.,.,14,TRBV3-1,TGTGCCAGCAGCCAAGTGGGGCCGTACAATGAGCAGTTCTTC,CASSQVGPYNEQFF
TRBJ1-2,.,once,13,TRBV7-8,TGTGCCAGCAGCTTACGGACAGTAGCGGGCTACACCTTC,CASSLRTVAGYTF
TRBJ2-1,.,once,15,TRBV7-9,TGTGCCAGCAGCACGGGACCCGGGGGATATACTGAGCAGTTCTTC,CASSTGPGGYTEQFF
TRBJ1-2,.,.,14,TRBV25-1,TGTGCCAGCAGTGACCCTTCGGGGGTCTATGGCTACACCTTC,CASSDPSGVYGYTF
TRBJ1-4,.,.,12,TRBV29-1,TGCAGCGTTGCGGCAGGGAATGAAAAACTGTTTTTT,CSVAAGNEKLFF